These 12 T cell receptor beta chains came from one sample sequenced in a study of cytomegalovirus exposure and HLA in healthy donors. Produced via immunoSEQ multiplex PCR; TCRdb's table is partial and in-frame only. The sample records around 100,000 clones, about 95% being singletons. The sample consisted of PBMCs. The receptor source for this set is a woman aged 18-29 years in good health and CMV-seronegative.

The chain employs TRBV7-3 and TRBJ2-1; TRBD1 might be the D (6 bases). CDR3 size: 13 residues. Per germline, CDR1 SGHTA and CDR2 FQGTGA. V lost 2 bases, J lost 6 bases, and 8 bases lay in between. As DNA, the CDR3 is TGTGCCAGCAGCTTACGACAGGCCAATGAGCAGTTCTTC. Encoded protein: CASSLRQANEQFF. The full variable domain, with the rest looked up from reference TRBV7-3 and TRBJ2-1, is GAGVSQTPSNKVTEKGKYVELRCDPISGHTALYWYRQSLGQGPEFLIYFQGTGAADDSGLPNDRFFAVRPEGSVSTLKIQRTERGDSAVYLCASSLRQANEQFFGPGTRLTVL.

This chain uses TRBV19 with TRBJ1-5, with 12 bases fitting TRBD1. The CDR3 loop spans 19 amino acids. The V gene's germline CDR1 is LNHDA and CDR2 SQIVND (reference sequence). After removal of 6 bases from V and 0 bases from J, the junction contained 12 bases not matched to a gene. CDR3 nucleotide sequence: TGTGCCAGTAGCCGACCGGGACAGGGGGCTCAACATAGCAATCAGCCCCAGCATTTT. It codes for CASSRPGQGAQHSNQPQHF.

The chain couples TRBV7-2 to TRBJ2-2, with D uncertain. CDR1 is SGHTA and CDR2 is FQGNSA in the germline V gene. Trimming cost V 4 bases and J 6 bases, with 12 bases left between them. The CDR3 runs to 14 residues. CDR3 sequence (DNA): TGTGCCAGCAGCTCCGTTGCCGGTTCCGGGGAGCTGTTTTTT. It codes for CASSSVAGSGELFF.

The CDR3: CASSRTGIYEQYF. The CDR3 DNA reads as TGCGCCAGCAGCCGTACAGGGATCTACGAGCAGTACTTC. This chain links TRBV4-1 with TRBJ2-7; D is perhaps TRBD1 (6 bases). The CDR3 runs 13 residues. Germline V gives CDR1 MGHRA, CDR2 YSYEKL. V lost 4 bases and J 3 bases, leaving 10 bases between the germline ends.

CDR3 protein: CASSPVAGVPEAFF. CDR3 sequence (DNA): TGTGCCAGCAGTCCCGTTGCGGGGGTCCCTGAAGCTTTCTTT. The V and J genes are TRBV6-5 and TRBJ1-1; possible D gene TRBD1, 5 bases. Looked up from germline, CDR1 is MNHEY and CDR2 is SVGAGI. The V end lost 5 bases, the J end lost 6 bases, and 16 bases lay between the germline ends. The CDR3 is 14 amino acids.

This chain connects TRBV6-1 to TRBJ2-2; D might be TRBD2 (7 bases). Germline CDR1 is MNHNS and CDR2 is SASEGT. Deletions cut 4 bases from V and 6 bases from J, with 12 bases between. The CDR3 has 14 amino acids. This chain's CDR3 is CASSVGRGAGELFF. The CDR3 bases are TGTGCCAGCAGTGTTGGGAGGGGGGCCGGGGAGCTGTTTTTT.

The chain uses TRBV27 and TRBJ1-2, with D perhaps matching TRBD1 (5 bases). Germline values: CDR1 MNHEY, CDR2 SMNVEV (reference sequence). This CDR3 is built from 14 residues. Trimming pared 3 bases from V and 8 bases from J, leaving 16 bases between. The CDR3 bases are TGTGCCAGCAGTTTCTCGCCAGGGATGAGAGGCTACACCTTC. Protein: CASSFSPGMRGYTF.

The chain links TRBV15 to TRBJ1-3; TRBD1 matches at 9 bases. V trimming: 7 bases; J trimming: 1 base; junction bases outside the gene matches: 5. Looked up from germline, CDR1 is LNHNV and CDR2 is YYDKDF (reference sequence). This CDR3 region has 15 residues. The CDR3 here is CATKGQGVSGNTIYF. The CDR3 nucleotides read TGTGCCACCAAGGGACAGGGAGTATCTGGAAACACCATATATTTT.

The rearrangement joins TRBV19 to TRBJ1-2, with 8 nucleotides matching TRBD1. The CDR3 is 15 amino acids. With V trimmed by 7 bases and J by 4 bases, 11 bases remained unmatched. Germline V lookup: CDR1 LNHDA, CDR2 SQIVND (reference sequence). Here the CDR3 reads CASTPGPGGVYGYTF. CDR3 coding DNA: TGTGCCAGTACCCCGGGGCCAGGGGGCGTCTATGGCTACACCTTC.

The V and J genes are TRBV5-8 and TRBJ2-2, with a possible D match to TRBD2 (6 bases). The CDR3 totals 17 residues. V was clipped by 10 bases and J by 6 bases, with 28 bases between them. CDR1 and CDR2 from the germline V gene are SGHTS and YDEGEE. CDR3 nucleotides: TGTGCCCCAGGTTTTGGGCGGGGCACTAAAGCCCCCGGGGAGCTGTTTTTT. The encoded protein is CAPGFGRGTKAPGELFF.

This sequence joins TRBV30 and TRBJ1-6, with 7 bases aligning to TRBD1. V dropped 3 bases and J dropped 0; count of bases not matched to a gene: 8. CDR3 size: 17 residues. Germline values: CDR1 GTSNPN, CDR2 SVGIG (reference sequence). CDR3 nucleotide sequence: TGTGCCTGGAGCTACAGGGGCCCCAGCTCCTATAATTCACCCCTCCACTTT. This sequence encodes CAWSYRGPSSYNSPLHF. The entire variable domain, with the rest obtained from reference TRBV30 and TRBJ1-6, is as follows: SQTIHQWPATLVQPVGSPLSLECTVEGTSNPNLYWYRQAAGRGLQLLFYSVGIGQISSEVPQNLSASRPQDRQFILSSKKLLLSDSGFYLCAWSYRGPSSYNSPLHFGNGTRLTVT.

This sequence joins TRBV4-3 and TRBJ2-3; 13 bases fit TRBD2. This CDR3 contains 16 residues. Germline trimming cut 0 bases from V and 6 bases from J; bases unmatched to any gene: 3. The germline V gene encodes CDR1 LGHNA and CDR2 YSLEER. CDR3 nucleotide sequence: TGCGCCAGCAGCCAAGAACTAGCGGGGGGGTTGGATACGCAGTATTTT. Translation: CASSQELAGGLDTQYF.